This T cell receptor beta chain originates from a study of T cell changes during pregnancy in multiple sclerosis. Clones were sequenced by immunoSEQ multiplex PCR, and TCRdb holds only the in-frame ones, with some missing. The sample records roughly 47,000 clones, about 89% being singletons. This CDR3 is 14 amino acids long. Between the trimmed V and J ends, which lost 6 bases and 1 base, there was a span of 10 bases. CDR1 SNHLY and CDR2 FYNNEI come from the germline V gene. The source is a female donor with multiple sclerosis, enrolled in a pregnancy study. The chain is built from TRBV2 and TRBJ1-5; D perhaps matches TRBD1 (6 bases). Here the sequenced sample was CD4+ T cells from peripheral blood mononuclear cells, taken after pregnancy. CDR3 sequence (DNA): TGTGCCAGCAGATCCGGGACAAGCAATCAGCCCCAGCATTTT. Its translation: CASRSGTSNQPQHF.